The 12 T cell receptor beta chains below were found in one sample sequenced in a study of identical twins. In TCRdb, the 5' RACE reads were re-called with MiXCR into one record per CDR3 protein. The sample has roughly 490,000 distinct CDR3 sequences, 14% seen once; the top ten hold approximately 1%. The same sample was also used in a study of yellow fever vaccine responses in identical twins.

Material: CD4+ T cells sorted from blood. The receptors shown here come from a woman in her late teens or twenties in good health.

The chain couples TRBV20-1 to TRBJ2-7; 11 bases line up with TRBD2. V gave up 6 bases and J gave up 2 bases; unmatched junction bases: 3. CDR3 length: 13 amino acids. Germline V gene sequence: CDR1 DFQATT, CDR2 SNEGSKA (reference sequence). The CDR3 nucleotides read TGCAGTGCAGTGGGACTAGCGGCCTACGAGCAGTACTTC. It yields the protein CSAVGLAAYEQYF.

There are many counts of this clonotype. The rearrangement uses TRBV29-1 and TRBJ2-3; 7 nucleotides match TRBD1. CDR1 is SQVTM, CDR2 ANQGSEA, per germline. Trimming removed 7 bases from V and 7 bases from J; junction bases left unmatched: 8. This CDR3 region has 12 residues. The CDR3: CSGRLQGHTQYF. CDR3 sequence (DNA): TGCAGCGGTAGATTACAGGGGCATACGCAGTATTTT.

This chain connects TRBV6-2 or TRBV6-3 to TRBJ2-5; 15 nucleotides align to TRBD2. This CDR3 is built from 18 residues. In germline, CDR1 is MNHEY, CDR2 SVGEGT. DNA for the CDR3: TGTACCTTCAGTTTATGGGGACTAGCGGGGGGCTATCAAGAGACCCAGTACTTC. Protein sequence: CTFSLWGLAGGYQETQYF.

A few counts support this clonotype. This CDR3 reads CASKLSGANVLTF. As DNA, the CDR3 is TGTGCCAGCAAACTCTCTGGGGCCAACGTCCTGACTTTC. This rearrangement joins TRBV27 to TRBJ2-6; D is unresolved. This CDR3 region has 13 residues. The V end lost 7 bases, the J end lost 0 bases, and 4 bases lay between the germline ends. Germline CDR1 is MNHEY and CDR2 is SMNVEV (reference sequence).

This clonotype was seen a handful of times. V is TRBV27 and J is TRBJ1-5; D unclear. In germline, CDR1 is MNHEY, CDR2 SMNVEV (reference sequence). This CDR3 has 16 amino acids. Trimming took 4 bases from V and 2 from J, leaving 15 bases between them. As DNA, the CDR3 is TGTGCCAGCAGTTACTCAGGTGGTAAAGGCAATCAGCCCCAGCATTTT. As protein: CASSYSGGKGNQPQHF.

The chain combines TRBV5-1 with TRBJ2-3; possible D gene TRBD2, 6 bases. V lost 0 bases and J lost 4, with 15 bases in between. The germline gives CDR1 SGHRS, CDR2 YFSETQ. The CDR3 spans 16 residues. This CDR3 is CASSLGDRELSDTQYF. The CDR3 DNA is TGCGCCAGCAGCTTGGGGGACCGGGAGCTATCAGATACGCAGTATTTT.

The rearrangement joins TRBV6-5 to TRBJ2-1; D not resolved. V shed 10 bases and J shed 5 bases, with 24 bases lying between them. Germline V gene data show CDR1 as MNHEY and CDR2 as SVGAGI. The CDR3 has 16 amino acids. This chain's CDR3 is CATKLQISALNNEQFF. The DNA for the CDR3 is TGTGCCACCAAGTTACAAATCAGCGCCCTTAACAATGAGCAGTTCTTC.

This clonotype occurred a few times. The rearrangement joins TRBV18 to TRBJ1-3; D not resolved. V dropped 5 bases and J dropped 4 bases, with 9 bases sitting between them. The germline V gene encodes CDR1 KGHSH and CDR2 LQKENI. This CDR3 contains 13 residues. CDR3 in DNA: TGTGCCAGCTCATTGGACGAGGGAAACACCATATATTTT. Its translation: CASSLDEGNTIYF.

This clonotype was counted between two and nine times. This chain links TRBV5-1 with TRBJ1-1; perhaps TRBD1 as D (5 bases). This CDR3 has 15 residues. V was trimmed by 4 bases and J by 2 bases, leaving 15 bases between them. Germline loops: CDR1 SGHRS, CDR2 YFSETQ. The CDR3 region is CASSATGTSNTEAFF. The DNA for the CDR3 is TGCGCCAGCAGCGCCACCGGGACCTCCAACACTGAAGCTTTCTTT.

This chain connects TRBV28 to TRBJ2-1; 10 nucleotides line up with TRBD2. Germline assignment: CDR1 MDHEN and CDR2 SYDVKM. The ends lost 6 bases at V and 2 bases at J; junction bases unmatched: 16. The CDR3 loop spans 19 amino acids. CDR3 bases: TGTGCCAGCAGGCCCATGCTAGGTAGCGGGGGGTTAACCTACAATGAGCAGTTCTTC. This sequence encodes CASRPMLGSGGLTYNEQFF.

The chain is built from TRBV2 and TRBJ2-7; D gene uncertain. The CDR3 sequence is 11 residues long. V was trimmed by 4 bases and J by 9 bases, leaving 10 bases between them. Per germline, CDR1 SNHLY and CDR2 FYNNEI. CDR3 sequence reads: CASSVDKWQYF. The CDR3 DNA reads TGTGCCAGCAGTGTTGATAAGTGGCAGTACTTC.

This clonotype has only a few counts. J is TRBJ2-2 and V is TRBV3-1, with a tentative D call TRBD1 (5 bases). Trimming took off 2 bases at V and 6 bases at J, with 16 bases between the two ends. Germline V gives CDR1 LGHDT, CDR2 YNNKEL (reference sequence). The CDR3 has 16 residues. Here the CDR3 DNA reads TGTGCCAGCAGCCAAAAATATCCAGGGTATTCCGGGGAGCTGTTTTTT. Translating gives CASSQKYPGYSGELFF.